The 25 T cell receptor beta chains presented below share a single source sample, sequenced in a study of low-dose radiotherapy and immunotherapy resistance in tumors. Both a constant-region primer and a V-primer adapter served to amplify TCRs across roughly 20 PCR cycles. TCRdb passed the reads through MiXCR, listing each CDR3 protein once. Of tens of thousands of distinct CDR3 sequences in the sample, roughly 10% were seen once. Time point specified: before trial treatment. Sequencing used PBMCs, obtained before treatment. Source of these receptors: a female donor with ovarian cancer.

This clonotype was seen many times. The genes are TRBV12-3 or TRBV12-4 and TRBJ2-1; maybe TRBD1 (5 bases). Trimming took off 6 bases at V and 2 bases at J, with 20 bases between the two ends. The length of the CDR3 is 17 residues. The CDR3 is CASSLARYRTTYNEQFF. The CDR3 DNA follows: TGTGCCAGCAGCCTCGCCCGATACAGGACGACCTACAATGAGCAGTTCTTC.

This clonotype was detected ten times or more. The CDR3 protein is CASSLDRREQFF. The CDR3 DNA reads as TGTGCCAGCAGCTTAGATCGCCGGGAGCAGTTCTTC. The chain combines TRBV11-3 with TRBJ2-1; D is ambiguous. Trimming pared 0 bases from V and 10 bases from J, leaving 7 bases between. Germline V gene sequence: CDR1 SGHNT, CDR2 YENEEA. The CDR3 runs to 12 residues.

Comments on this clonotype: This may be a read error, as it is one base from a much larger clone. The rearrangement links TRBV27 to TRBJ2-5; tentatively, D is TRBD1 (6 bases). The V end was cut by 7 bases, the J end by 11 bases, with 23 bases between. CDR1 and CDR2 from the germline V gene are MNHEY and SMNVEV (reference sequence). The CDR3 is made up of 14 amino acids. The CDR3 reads CASTLIRGGNEQYF. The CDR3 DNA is TGTGCCAGCACACTAATCAGGGGTGGGAATGAGCAGTACTTC.

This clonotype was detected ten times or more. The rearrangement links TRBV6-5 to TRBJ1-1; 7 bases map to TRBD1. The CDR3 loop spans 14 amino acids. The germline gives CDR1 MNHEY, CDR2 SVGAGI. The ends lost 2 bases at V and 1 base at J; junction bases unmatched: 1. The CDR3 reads CASSYAGGNTEAFF. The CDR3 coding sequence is TGTGCCAGCAGTTACGCAGGGGGGAACACTGAAGCTTTCTTT.

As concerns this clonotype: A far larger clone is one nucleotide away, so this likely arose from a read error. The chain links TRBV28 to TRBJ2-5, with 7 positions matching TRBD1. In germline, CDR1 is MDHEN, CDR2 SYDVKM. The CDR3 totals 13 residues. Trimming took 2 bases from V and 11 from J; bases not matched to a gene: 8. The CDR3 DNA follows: TGTGCCAGCAGTTTAGGGACAGCCAATGAGCAGTACTTC. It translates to CASSLGTANEQYF.

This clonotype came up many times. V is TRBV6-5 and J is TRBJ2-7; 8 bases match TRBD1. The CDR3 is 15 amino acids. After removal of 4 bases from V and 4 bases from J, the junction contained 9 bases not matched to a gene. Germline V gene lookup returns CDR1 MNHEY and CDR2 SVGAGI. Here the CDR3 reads CASSSPGQASYEQYF. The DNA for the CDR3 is TGTGCCAGCAGTTCTCCGGGACAGGCCTCTTACGAGCAGTACTTC.

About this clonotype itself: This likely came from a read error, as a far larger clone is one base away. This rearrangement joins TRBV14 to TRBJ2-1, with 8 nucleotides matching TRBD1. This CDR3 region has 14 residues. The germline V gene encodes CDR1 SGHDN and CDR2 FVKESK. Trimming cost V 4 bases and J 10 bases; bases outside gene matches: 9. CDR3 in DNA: TGTGCCAGCAGCCCAGGACAGGGTCGGAGCGAGCAGTTCTTC. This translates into CASSPGQGRSEQFF.

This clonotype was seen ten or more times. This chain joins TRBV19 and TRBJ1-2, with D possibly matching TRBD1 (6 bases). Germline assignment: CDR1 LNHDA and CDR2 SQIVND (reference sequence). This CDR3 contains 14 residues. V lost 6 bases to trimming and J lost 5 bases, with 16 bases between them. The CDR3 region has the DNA TGTGCCAGTAGCCCACCGGGACAACGGTATGGCTACACCTTC. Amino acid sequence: CASSPPGQRYGYTF.

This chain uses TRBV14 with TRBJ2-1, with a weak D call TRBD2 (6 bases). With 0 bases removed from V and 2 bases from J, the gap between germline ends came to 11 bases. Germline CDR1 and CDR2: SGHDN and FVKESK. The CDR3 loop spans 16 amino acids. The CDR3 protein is CASSQDAGSTYNEQFF. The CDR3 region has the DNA TGTGCCAGCAGCCAAGATGCGGGGTCGACCTACAATGAGCAGTTCTTC. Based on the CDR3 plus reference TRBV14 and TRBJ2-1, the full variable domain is EAGVTQFPSHSVIEKGQTVTLRCDPISGHDNLYWYRRVMGKEIKFLLHFVKESKQDESGMPNNRFLAERTGGTYSTLKVQPAELEDSGVYFCASSQDAGSTYNEQFFGPGTRLTVL.

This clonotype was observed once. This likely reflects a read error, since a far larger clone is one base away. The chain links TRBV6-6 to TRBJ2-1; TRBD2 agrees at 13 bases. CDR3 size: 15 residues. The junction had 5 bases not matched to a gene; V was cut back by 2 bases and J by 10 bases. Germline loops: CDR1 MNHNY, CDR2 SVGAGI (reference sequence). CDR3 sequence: CASSYGTSGIDEQFF. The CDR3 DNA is TGTGCCAGCAGTTACGGGACTAGCGGGATCGACGAGCAGTTCTTC.

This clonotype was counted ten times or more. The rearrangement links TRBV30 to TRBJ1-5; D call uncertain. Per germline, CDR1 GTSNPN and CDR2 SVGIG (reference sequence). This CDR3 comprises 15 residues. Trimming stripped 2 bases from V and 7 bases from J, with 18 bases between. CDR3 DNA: TGTGCCTGGAGTCTCGGCGTAAGAGTGGGGCAGCCCCAGCATTTT. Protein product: CAWSLGVRVGQPQHF.

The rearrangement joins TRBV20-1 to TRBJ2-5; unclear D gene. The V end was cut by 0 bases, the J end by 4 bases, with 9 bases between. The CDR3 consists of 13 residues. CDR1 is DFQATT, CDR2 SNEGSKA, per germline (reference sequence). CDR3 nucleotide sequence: TGCAGTGCTAGAGAACCAACCAGAGAGACCCAGTACTTC. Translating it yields CSAREPTRETQYF.

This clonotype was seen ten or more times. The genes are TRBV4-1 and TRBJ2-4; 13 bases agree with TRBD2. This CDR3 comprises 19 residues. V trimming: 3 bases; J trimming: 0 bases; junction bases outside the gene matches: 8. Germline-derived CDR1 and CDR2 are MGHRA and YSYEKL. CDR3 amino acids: CASSQPLTSGGIAKNIQYF. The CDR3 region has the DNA TGCGCCAGCAGCCAGCCCCTGACTAGCGGGGGGATAGCCAAAAACATTCAGTACTTC.

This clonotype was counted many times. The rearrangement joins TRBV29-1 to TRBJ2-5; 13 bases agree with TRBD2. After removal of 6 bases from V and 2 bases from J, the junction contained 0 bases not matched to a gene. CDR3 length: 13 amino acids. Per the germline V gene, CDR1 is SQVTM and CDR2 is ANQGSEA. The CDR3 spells CSVGLAGQETQYF. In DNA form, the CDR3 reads TGCAGCGTGGGACTAGCGGGGCAAGAGACCCAGTACTTC. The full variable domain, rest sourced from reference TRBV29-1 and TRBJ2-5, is SAVISQKPSRDICQRGTSLTIQCQVDSQVTMMFWYRQQPGQSLTLIATANQGSEATYESGFVIDKFPISRPNLTFSTLTVSNMSPEDSSIYLCSVGLAGQETQYFGPGTRLLVL.

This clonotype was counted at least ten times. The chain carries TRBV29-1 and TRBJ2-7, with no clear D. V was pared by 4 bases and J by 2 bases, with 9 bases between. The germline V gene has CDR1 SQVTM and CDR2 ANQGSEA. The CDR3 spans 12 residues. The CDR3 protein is CSVARGPYEQYF. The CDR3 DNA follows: TGCAGCGTTGCCAGAGGACCCTACGAGCAGTACTTC.

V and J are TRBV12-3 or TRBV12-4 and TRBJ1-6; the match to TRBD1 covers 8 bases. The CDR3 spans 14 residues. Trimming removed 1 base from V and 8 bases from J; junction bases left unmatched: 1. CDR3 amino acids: CASSLGQGHSPLHF. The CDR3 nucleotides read TGTGCCAGCAGTTTAGGACAGGGGCATTCACCCCTCCACTTT.

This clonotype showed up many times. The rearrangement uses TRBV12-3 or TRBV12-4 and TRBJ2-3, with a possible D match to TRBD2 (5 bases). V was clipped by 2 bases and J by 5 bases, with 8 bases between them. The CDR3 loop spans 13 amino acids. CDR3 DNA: TGTGCCAGCAGTTTAATTGCGGGAGATACGCAGTATTTT. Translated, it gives CASSLIAGDTQYF.

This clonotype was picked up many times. The CDR3 spells CASSLSGGDIQYF. As DNA, the CDR3 is TGCGCCAGCAGCCTTAGCGGGGGTGACATTCAGTACTTC. The chain links TRBV5-1 to TRBJ2-4, with TRBD2 identical over 9 bases. CDR1 is SGHRS, CDR2 YFSETQ, per germline. The V gene end was trimmed by 4 bases and the J gene end by 8 bases; junction bases not matched to a gene: 4. The CDR3 runs to 13 residues.

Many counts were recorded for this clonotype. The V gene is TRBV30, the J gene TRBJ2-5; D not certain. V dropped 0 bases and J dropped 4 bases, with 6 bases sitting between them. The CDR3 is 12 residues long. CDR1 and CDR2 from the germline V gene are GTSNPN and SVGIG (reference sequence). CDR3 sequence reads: CAWSVATETQYF. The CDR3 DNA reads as TGTGCCTGGAGTGTCGCTACAGAGACCCAGTACTTC.

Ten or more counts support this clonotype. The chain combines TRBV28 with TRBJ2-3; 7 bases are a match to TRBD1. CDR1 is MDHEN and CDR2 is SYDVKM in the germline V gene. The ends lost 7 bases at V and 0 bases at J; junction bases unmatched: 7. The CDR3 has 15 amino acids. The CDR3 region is CASNRGIASTDTQYF. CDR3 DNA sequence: TGTGCCAGCAACAGGGGAATAGCGAGCACAGATACGCAGTATTTT.

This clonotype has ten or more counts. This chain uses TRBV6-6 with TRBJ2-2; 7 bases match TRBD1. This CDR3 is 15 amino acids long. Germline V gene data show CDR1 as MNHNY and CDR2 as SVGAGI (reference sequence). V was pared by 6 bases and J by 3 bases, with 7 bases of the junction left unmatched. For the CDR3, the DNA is TGTGCCAGCAGCCTCCGGGGACAGCACACCGGGGAGCTGTTTTTT. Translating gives CASSLRGQHTGELFF.

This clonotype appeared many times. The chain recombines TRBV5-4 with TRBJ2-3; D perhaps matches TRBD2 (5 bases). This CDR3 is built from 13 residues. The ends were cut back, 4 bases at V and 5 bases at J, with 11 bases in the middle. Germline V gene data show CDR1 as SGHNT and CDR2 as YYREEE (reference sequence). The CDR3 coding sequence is TGTGCCAGCAGCCTGGAGGCTGGAGATACGCAGTATTTT. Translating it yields CASSLEAGDTQYF. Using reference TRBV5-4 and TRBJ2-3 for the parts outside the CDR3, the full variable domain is ETGVTQSPTHLIKTRGQQVTLRCSSQSGHNTVSWYQQALGQGPQFIFQYYREEENGRGNFPPRFSGLQFPNYSSELNVNALELDDSALYLCASSLEAGDTQYFGPGTRLTVL.

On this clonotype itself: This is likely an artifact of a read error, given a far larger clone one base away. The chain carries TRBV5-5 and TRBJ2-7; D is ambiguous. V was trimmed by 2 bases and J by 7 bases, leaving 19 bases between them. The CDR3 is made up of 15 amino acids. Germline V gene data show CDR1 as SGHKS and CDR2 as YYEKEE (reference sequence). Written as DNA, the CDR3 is TGTGCCAGCAGCTTTCGCATTAGCTCCTACAATGAGCAGTACTTC. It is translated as CASSFRISSYNEQYF.

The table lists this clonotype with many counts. The CDR3 region has the DNA TGCGCCAGCAGCCAAGAGGCCGGACTAGCGGAGCTGGGAAGGTCCTACAATGAGCAGTTCTTC. This translates into CASSQEAGLAELGRSYNEQFF. The chain combines TRBV4-1 with TRBJ2-1, with TRBD2 matching 10 bases. V lost 0 bases and J lost 1; bases outside the gene matches: 15. This CDR3 region has 21 residues. In germline, CDR1 is MGHRA, CDR2 YSYEKL.

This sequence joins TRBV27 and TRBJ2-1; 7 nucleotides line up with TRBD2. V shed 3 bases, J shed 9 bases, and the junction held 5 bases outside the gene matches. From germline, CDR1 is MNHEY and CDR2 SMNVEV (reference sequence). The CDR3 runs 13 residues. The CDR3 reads CASSFDWGGEQFF. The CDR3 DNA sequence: TGTGCCAGCAGTTTCGATTGGGGGGGTGAGCAGTTCTTC.